This passage covers 14 T cell receptor beta chains from one sample sequenced in a study of PD-1 blockade in classical Hodgkin lymphoma. Profiling relied on immunoSEQ multiplex PCR, and the TCRdb table lists in-frame clones only, not all of them. Of approximately 52,000 clones in the sample, roughly nine tenths are singletons; the top ten hold approximately 7%. Specified time point: cycle 4 day 1 (C4D1), after five to seven weeks of nivolumab. Every patient relapsed after autologous stem cell transplantation, and brentuximab vedotin exposure varied. Sequenced material: peripheral blood mononuclear cells (PBMCs), taken before the fourth cycle of nivolumab. The source of these receptors is a human donor with classical Hodgkin lymphoma.

The chain has TRBV28 and TRBJ2-3; possible D gene TRBD1, 6 bases. Per germline, CDR1 MDHEN and CDR2 SYDVKM. CDR3 length equals 16 residues. Trimming took off 4 bases at V and 0 bases at J, with 14 bases between the two ends. The CDR3 coding sequence is TGTGCCAGCAGTTCACAGGGAGTTACTAGCACAGATACGCAGTATTTT. Translating gives CASSSQGVTSTDTQYF.

This rearrangement joins TRBV28 to TRBJ2-1; D is possibly TRBD1 (6 bases). V gave up 3 bases and J gave up 0 bases, with 12 bases separating them. The CDR3 covers 16 residues. Per germline, CDR1 MDHEN and CDR2 SYDVKM. This CDR3 is CASSFRDTSSYNEQFF. The DNA of the CDR3 is TGTGCCAGCAGTTTTCGGGACACGAGCTCCTACAATGAGCAGTTCTTC.

The genes are TRBV13 and TRBJ2-2; D is unresolved. The CDR3 totals 12 residues. CDR1 is PRHDT, CDR2 FYEKMQ, per germline (reference sequence). The ends were cut back, 1 base at V and 6 bases at J, with 3 bases in the middle. CDR3 residues: CASSLEPGELFF. The CDR3 coding sequence is TGTGCCAGCAGCTTAGAGCCCGGGGAGCTGTTTTTT.

This clone was seen just once. J is TRBJ1-5 and V is TRBV2; the D gene is possibly TRBD1 (5 bases). This CDR3 spans 13 amino acids. CDR1 is SNHLY, CDR2 FYNNEI, per germline. V was cut by 7 bases and J by 6 bases, with 13 bases left in between. The CDR3 protein is CASTAGFGQPQHF. The CDR3 region has the DNA TGTGCCAGCACCGCAGGGTTCGGTCAGCCCCAGCATTTT.

The chain recombines TRBV4-1 with TRBJ1-5; 7 bases align to TRBD1. The germline gives CDR1 MGHRA, CDR2 YSYEKL. The CDR3 is 16 amino acids. V was pared by 3 bases and J by 5 bases, with 10 bases of the junction left unmatched. The CDR3 DNA reads as TGCGCCAGCAGCCAGGCCCTACAGGGGTACCATCAGCCCCAGCATTTT. It translates to CASSQALQGYHQPQHF.

A few counts support this clone. The gene calls are TRBV7-9 and TRBJ1-2, with a possible D match to TRBD1 (6 bases). This CDR3 region has 15 residues. V was pared by 1 base and J by 2 bases, with 11 bases between. In germline, CDR1 is SEHNR, CDR2 FQNEAQ (reference sequence). In DNA, the CDR3 is TGTGCCAGCAGCTTAGGCGGGGGCTCAAACTATGGCTACACCTTC. Translating gives CASSLGGGSNYGYTF.

The V gene is TRBV21-1, the J gene TRBJ2-7; TRBD2, the table's D call, was not compared with the DNA. TRBV21-1 is a documented pseudogene. The CDR3 length is 12 residues. The CDR3 nucleotides are TGTGCCAGCAGCAAAGGAGGCCACGAGCAGTACTTC. This encodes CASSKGGHEQYF.

This chain connects TRBV13 to TRBJ2-3; no reliable D call. Germline V gene lookup returns CDR1 PRHDT and CDR2 FYEKMQ (reference sequence). Trimming left V 6 bases short and J 4 bases short, with 14 bases between. The CDR3 loop spans 14 amino acids. Here the CDR3 reads CASRVLAWPDTQYF. CDR3 coding DNA: TGTGCCAGCAGAGTTTTGGCCTGGCCAGATACGCAGTATTTT.

This clone was counted between two and nine times. The V and J genes are TRBV11-3 and TRBJ2-2; the D call may be TRBD1 or TRBD2 (5 bases each). CDR1 and CDR2 (germline): SGHNT, YENEEA. This CDR3 is 13 amino acids long. Between the trimmed V and J ends, which lost 5 bases and 6 bases, there was a span of 10 bases. The CDR3 reads CASSTRDPGELFF. The CDR3 nucleotides are TGTGCCAGCAGCACTAGGGACCCCGGGGAGCTGTTTTTT.

The chain employs TRBV5-1 and TRBJ1-4; D perhaps matches TRBD1 (5 bases). Germline values: CDR1 SGHRS, CDR2 YFSETQ. This CDR3 has 13 residues. V was pared by 3 bases and J by 3 bases, with 6 bases between. The CDR3, as DNA: TGCGCCAGCAGCTCGGGACCTAATGAAAAACTGTTTTTT. Its protein product is CASSSGPNEKLFF.

V gene TRBV7-7 combines with J gene TRBJ2-5, with 10 bases fitting TRBD1. Per the germline V gene, CDR1 is SSHAT and CDR2 is FNYEAQ (reference sequence). The junction had 11 bases not matched to a gene; V was cut back by 5 bases and J by 5 bases. This CDR3 spans 16 amino acids. CDR3: CASSALRQGAGETQYF. CDR3 nucleotide sequence: TGTGCCAGCAGCGCCCTCCGACAGGGGGCAGGGGAGACCCAGTACTTC.

The chain couples TRBV15 to TRBJ2-7, with a possible D match to TRBD1 (6 bases). This CDR3 region has 17 residues. Germline-derived CDR1 and CDR2 are LNHNV and YYDKDF (reference sequence). Trimming took off 0 bases at V and 3 bases at J, with 18 bases between the two ends. DNA of the CDR3: TGTGCCACCAGCAGAGATCGTTGGGGGCCCCCCGACTACGAGCAGTACTTC. It codes for CATSRDRWGPPDYEQYF.

The chain recombines TRBV7-8 with TRBJ2-7, with 12 bases aligning to TRBD1. V lost 1 base and J lost 2; bases outside the gene matches: 9. The germline gives CDR1 SGHVS, CDR2 FQNEAQ. This CDR3 region has 18 residues. CDR3 DNA: TGTGCCAGCAGCTTAGTTAGGGGACAGGGGGCAGTAGCCTACGAGCAGTACTTC. It codes for CASSLVRGQGAVAYEQYF.

J is TRBJ2-7 and V is TRBV10-2, with 13 positions matching TRBD2. With V trimmed by 10 bases and J by 4 bases, 4 bases remained unmatched. Germline V gene lookup returns CDR1 WSHSY and CDR2 SAAADI. The CDR3 has 13 residues. Here the CDR3 reads CAKGLAGHYEQYF. The DNA for the CDR3 is TGCGCCAAGGGACTAGCGGGACATTACGAGCAGTACTTC.